One sample yielded the 17 T cell receptor beta chains listed below, sequenced in a study of T cells after yellow fever vaccination. MiXCR, run by TCRdb on the 5' RACE reads, gives a single entry per CDR3 protein. The sample gives approximately 510,000 distinct CDR3 sequences, 21% of which show up once; about a sixth is in the top ten. This material consisted of PBMCs, taken 20 to 25 days after the first yellow fever vaccination. Source of these receptors: a man younger than 35 who received the YFV17D yellow fever vaccine.

The chain links TRBV5-1 to TRBJ1-1; a possible D gene is TRBD1 (5 bases). Between the trimmed V and J ends, which lost 0 bases and 0 bases, there was a span of 9 bases. This CDR3 is built from 15 residues. Germline CDR1 reads SGHRS; CDR2 reads YFSETQ. This CDR3 is CASSLAGRVNTEAFF. The DNA of the CDR3 is TGCGCCAGCAGCTTGGCTGGCAGGGTGAACACTGAAGCTTTCTTT. The variable domain in full, completed from reference TRBV5-1 and TRBJ1-1, reads KAGVTQTPRYLIKTRGQQVTLSCSPISGHRSVSWYQQTPGQGLQFLFEYFSETQRNKGNFPGRFSGRQFSNSRSEMNVSTLELGDSALYLCASSLAGRVNTEAFFGQGTRLTVV.

This clonotype has more than one count but fewer than ten. V usage is TRBV6-7 and J usage is TRBJ1-5; D call uncertain. TRBV6-7 is known as an ORF, though its function is uncertain. The CDR3 consists of 16 residues. Trimming pared 2 bases from V and 0 bases from J, leaving 11 bases between. For the CDR3, the DNA is TGTGCCAGCAGTTACATGGGATTGGATAGCAATCAGCCCCAGCATTTT. It translates to CASSYMGLDSNQPQHF.

This clonotype came up a few times. The rearrangement links TRBV18 to TRBJ2-7; TRBD1 matches at 8 bases. This CDR3 is built from 13 residues. Germline V lookup: CDR1 KGHSH, CDR2 LQKENI. The V and J ends lost 2 bases and 6 bases, in that order; junction bases with no gene match: 3. DNA for the CDR3: TGTGCCAGCTCACCAGTGACAGGGGCCGAGCAGTACGTC. This encodes CASSPVTGAEQYV.

The V call is TRBV4-1, the J call TRBJ1-1; D not certain. Germline CDR1 is MGHRA and CDR2 is YSYEKL. V lost 0 bases and J 4 bases, leaving 6 bases between the germline ends. The CDR3 covers 13 residues. The CDR3 protein is CASSQDASTEAFF. CDR3 nucleotide sequence: TGCGCCAGCAGCCAAGATGCAAGCACTGAAGCTTTCTTT.

Only a few counts were recorded for this clonotype. The chain carries TRBV7-9 and TRBJ2-1; no clear D. CDR1 SEHNR and CDR2 FQNEAQ come from the germline V gene (reference sequence). V gave up 5 bases and J gave up 4 bases, with 12 bases separating them. The CDR3 is 14 residues long. CDR3 amino acids: CASSPDLGYNEQFF. CDR3 coding DNA: TGTGCCAGCAGCCCCGACTTGGGTTACAATGAGCAGTTCTTC.

V is TRBV3-1 and J is TRBJ2-7; the D is unclear. The length of the CDR3 is 13 residues. Trimming removed 6 bases from V and 0 bases from J, with 9 bases in between. Per germline, CDR1 LGHDT and CDR2 YNNKEL (reference sequence). CDR3 sequence reads: CASSGAPSYEQYF. The CDR3 coding sequence is TGTGCCAGCAGTGGCGCCCCCTCCTACGAGCAGTACTTC.

This clonotype has ten or more counts. The V and J genes are TRBV2 and TRBJ2-7, with D possibly matching TRBD2 (6 bases). The CDR3 extends over 15 amino acids. Between the trimmed V and J ends, which lost 4 bases and 4 bases, there was a span of 17 bases. The germline CDR1 and CDR2 sequences are SNHLY and FYNNEI. The CDR3, as DNA: TGTGCCAGCAGTGGGAGGGCACCCAACCTATACGAGCAGTACGTC. Translated: CASSGRAPNLYEQYV.

The rearrangement uses TRBV7-2 and TRBJ1-2, with D perhaps matching TRBD1 (5 bases). Germline V lookup: CDR1 SGHTA, CDR2 FQGNSA. There are 14 residues in the CDR3. Trimming removed 5 bases from V and 10 bases from J, with 20 bases in between. CDR3 in amino acids: CASSPPVGAFVYTF. In DNA, the CDR3 is TGTGCCAGCAGCCCCCCGGTAGGGGCGTTCGTCTACACCTTC.

The chain links TRBV7-2 to TRBJ1-1; perhaps TRBD1 as D (5 bases). V was pared by 5 bases and J by 11 bases, with 18 bases between. The length of the CDR3 is 13 residues. CDR1 and CDR2 from the germline V gene are SGHTA and FQGNSA. The CDR3 region is CASSRAGRRVAFF. The CDR3, as DNA: TGTGCCAGCAGCCGGGCGGGGCGCCGCGTCGCTTTCTTT. Together with reference TRBV7-2 and TRBJ1-1, the CDR3 gives the full variable domain: GAGVSQSPSNKVTEKGKDVELRCDPISGHTALYWYRQSLGQGLEFLIYFQGNSAPDKSGLPSDRFSAERTGGSVSTLTIQRTQQEDSAVYLCASSRAGRRVAFFGQGTRLTVV.

This clonotype occurred a few times. J is TRBJ2-7 and V is TRBV12-3 or TRBV12-4; D is possibly TRBD2 (5 bases). The CDR3 length is 14 residues. V lost 10 bases, J lost 0 bases, and 16 bases lay in between. CDR3 in DNA: TGTGCCACAACTACCGGGATCCACTCCTACGAGCAGTACTTC. It yields the protein CATTTGIHSYEQYF.

The CDR3 region has the DNA TGTGCCAGCAGTACTGACAGGAGGGGGTCTAACTATGGCTACACCTTC. Its translation: CASSTDRRGSNYGYTF. This rearrangement joins TRBV6-5 to TRBJ1-2; perhaps TRBD1 as D (6 bases). Germline assignment: CDR1 MNHEY and CDR2 SVGAGI. The CDR3 is 16 residues long. V lost 5 bases and J 0 bases, leaving 16 bases between the germline ends.

This clonotype occurred a few times. The J gene is TRBJ1-1, the V gene TRBV12-3 or TRBV12-4; D is unclear. This CDR3 is built from 12 residues. V lost 6 bases to trimming and J lost 6 bases, with 11 bases between them. The CDR3 region has the DNA TGTGCCAGCAGCCCCCGGGTGTCTGAAGCTTTCTTT. This encodes CASSPRVSEAFF.

V gene TRBV24-1 combines with J gene TRBJ1-2; tentative D call: TRBD1 (5 bases). Germline CDR1 is KGHDR and CDR2 is SFDVKD. The CDR3 runs to 12 residues. The V and J ends lost 3 bases and 8 bases respectively, with 9 bases between them. For the CDR3, the DNA is TGTGCCACCAGTGATGGGGGTAGAGGCTACACCTTC. It translates to CATSDGGRGYTF.

Turning to this clonotype: At one end, the junction sequence differs from germline, possibly due to a read error. The chain uses TRBV6-2 or TRBV6-3 and TRBJ2-2; D possibly corresponds to TRBD1 (7 bases). This CDR3 spans 14 amino acids. Germline V gene sequence: CDR1 MNHEY, CDR2 SVGEGT. CDR3 sequence reads: CASSKTGRPGEQFF. CDR3 DNA sequence: TGTGCCAGCAGTAAGACAGGGAGGCCCGGGGAGCAGTTTTTT.

J is TRBJ1-2 and V is TRBV5-1, with D uncertain. The CDR3 is 13 residues long. V lost 3 bases and J lost 2, with 8 bases in between. The germline CDR1 and CDR2 sequences are SGHRS and YFSETQ. In nucleotides, the CDR3 is TGCGCCAGCAGCTCTTCGGGGAACTATGGCTACACCTTC. As protein: CASSSSGNYGYTF.

This clonotype was detected only a few times. The chain carries TRBV6-2 or TRBV6-3 and TRBJ1-1; D is possibly TRBD1 (6 bases). Germline V gene data show CDR1 as MNHEY and CDR2 as SVGEGT. This CDR3 has 16 residues. V dropped 3 bases and J dropped 4 bases, with 18 bases sitting between them. In DNA, the CDR3 is TGTGCCAGCAGTTATGGACAGTCCCGGGGGGGCACTGAAGCTTTCTTT. Translation gives CASSYGQSRGGTEAFF.

The V gene is TRBV15, the J gene TRBJ1-4, with a possible D match to TRBD1 (5 bases). The V end was cut by 0 bases, the J end by 7 bases, with 9 bases between. CDR1 LNHNV and CDR2 YYDKDF come from the germline V gene (reference sequence). CDR3 length: 14 amino acids. For the CDR3, the DNA is TGTGCCACCAGCAGAGATCGGGGGGGTGAAAAACTGTTTTTT. Protein: CATSRDRGGEKLFF. Variable domain in full (rest from reference TRBV15 and TRBJ1-4): DAMVIQNPRYQVTQFGKPVTLSCSQTLNHNVMYWYQQKSSQAPKLLFHYYDKDFNNEADTPDNFQSRRPNTSFCFLDIRSPGLGDTAMYLCATSRDRGGEKLFFGSGTQLSVL.